This T cell receptor beta chain appears in the sequencing data of a study of CD8+ T cells in alopecia areata. Notes on this clone: Its target is unknown.

TCR sequencing used cDNA made by reverse transcription of extracted RNA. Libraries were prepared by immunoSEQ multiplex PCR; TCRdb keeps only in-frame clonotypes and omits some of them. The sample has a few hundred thousand clones; more than 55% are singletons. Germline V gives CDR1 SGDLS, CDR2 YYNGEE. The trim removed 3 bases at V and 1 base at J, leaving 6 bases unmatched. The CDR3 runs 15 residues. Findings of the study overall: Alphabeta T cells residing in normal skin are also sequenced in scalp samples. Alopecia totalis/universalis scalp especially showed more expanded CD8+ clones than normal scalp.

This receptor was obtained from a human donor in good health. The chain has TRBV9 and TRBJ1-1; 7 nucleotides align to TRBD1. The sequencing input was CD8+ T cells sorted from blood. The CDR3 DNA reads TGTGCCAGCAGCGAAACAGGGGAGGCGAACACTGAAGCTTTCTTT. It yields the protein CASSETGEANTEAFF.